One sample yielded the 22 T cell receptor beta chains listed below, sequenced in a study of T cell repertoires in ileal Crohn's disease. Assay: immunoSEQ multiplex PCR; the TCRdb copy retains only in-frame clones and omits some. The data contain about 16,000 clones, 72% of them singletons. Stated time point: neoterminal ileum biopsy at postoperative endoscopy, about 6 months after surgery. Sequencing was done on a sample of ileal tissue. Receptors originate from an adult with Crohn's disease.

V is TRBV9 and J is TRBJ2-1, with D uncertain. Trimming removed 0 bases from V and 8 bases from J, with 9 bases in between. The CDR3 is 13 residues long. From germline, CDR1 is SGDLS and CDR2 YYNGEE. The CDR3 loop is CASSVGLGYEQFF. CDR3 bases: TGTGCCAGCAGCGTAGGTCTGGGCTATGAGCAGTTCTTC.

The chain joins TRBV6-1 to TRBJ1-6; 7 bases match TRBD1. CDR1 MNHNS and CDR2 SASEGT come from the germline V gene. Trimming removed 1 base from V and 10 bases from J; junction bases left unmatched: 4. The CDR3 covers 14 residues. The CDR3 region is CASSEDEGGSPLHF. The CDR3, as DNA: TGTGCCAGCAGTGAAGACGAAGGGGGCTCACCCCTCCACTTT.

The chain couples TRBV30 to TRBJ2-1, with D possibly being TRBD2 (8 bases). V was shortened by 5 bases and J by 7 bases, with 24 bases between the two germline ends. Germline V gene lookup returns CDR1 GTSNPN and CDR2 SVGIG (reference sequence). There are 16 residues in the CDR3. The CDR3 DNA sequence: TGTGCCTGGCGTGGGCTAGCGGGCCTACAGGGGAATGAGCAGTTCTTC. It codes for CAWRGLAGLQGNEQFF.

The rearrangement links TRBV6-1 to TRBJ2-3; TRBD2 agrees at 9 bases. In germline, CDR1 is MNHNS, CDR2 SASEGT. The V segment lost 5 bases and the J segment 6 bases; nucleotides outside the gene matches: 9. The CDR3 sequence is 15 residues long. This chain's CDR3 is CASSPLRGGLDTQYF. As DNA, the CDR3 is TGTGCCAGCAGTCCCCTGCGGGGGGGCTTGGATACGCAGTATTTT.

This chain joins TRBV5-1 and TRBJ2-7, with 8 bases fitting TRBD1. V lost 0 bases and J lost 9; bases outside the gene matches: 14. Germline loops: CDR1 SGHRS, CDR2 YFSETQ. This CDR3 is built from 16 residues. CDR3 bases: TGCGCCAGCAGCTTGGACCGGACAGGGTCGCTGTCTTGGCAGTACTTC. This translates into CASSLDRTGSLSWQYF.

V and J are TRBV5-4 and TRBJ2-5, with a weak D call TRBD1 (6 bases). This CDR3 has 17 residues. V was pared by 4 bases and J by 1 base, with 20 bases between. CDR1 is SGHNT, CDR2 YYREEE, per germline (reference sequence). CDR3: CASSRVPTGRGQETQYF. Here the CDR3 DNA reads TGTGCCAGCAGCCGAGTCCCAACGGGCAGGGGCCAAGAGACCCAGTACTTC.

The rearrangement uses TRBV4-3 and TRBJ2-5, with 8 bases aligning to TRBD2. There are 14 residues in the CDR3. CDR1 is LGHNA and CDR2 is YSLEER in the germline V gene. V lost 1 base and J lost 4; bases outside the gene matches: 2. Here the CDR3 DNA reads TGCGCCAGCAGCCAAGGTCTAGCGGGAGAGACCCAGTACTTC. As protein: CASSQGLAGETQYF.

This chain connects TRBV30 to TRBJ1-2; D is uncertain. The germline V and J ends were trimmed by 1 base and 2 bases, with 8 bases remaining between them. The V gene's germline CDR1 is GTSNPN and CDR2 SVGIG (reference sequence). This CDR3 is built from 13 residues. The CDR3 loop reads CAWSEIRNYGYTF. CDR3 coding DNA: TGTGCCTGGAGTGAGATCAGAAACTATGGCTACACCTTC.

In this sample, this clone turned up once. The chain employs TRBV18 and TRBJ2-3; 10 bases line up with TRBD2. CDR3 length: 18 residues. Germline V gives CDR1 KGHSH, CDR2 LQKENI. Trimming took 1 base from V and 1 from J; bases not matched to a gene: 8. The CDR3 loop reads CASSPLAGGRAGTDTQYF. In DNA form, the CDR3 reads TGTGCCAGCTCACCACTAGCGGGAGGTAGAGCGGGCACAGATACGCAGTATTTT. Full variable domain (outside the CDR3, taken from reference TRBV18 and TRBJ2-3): NAGVMQNPRHLVRRRGQEARLRCSPMKGHSHVYWYRQLPEEGLKFMVYLQKENIIDESGMPKERFSAEFPKEGPSILRIQQVVRGDSAAYFCASSPLAGGRAGTDTQYFGPGTRLTVL.

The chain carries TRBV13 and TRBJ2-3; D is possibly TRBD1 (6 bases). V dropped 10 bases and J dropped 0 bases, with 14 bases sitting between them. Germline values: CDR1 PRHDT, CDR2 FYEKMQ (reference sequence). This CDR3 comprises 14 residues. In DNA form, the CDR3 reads TGTGCCACCTCAGGGGTCTCTAGCACAGATACGCAGTATTTT. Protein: CATSGVSSTDTQYF.

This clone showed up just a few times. CDR3 in amino acids: CASLWGGSYGYTF. CDR3 DNA sequence: TGTGCCAGCTTGTGGGGGGGTAGCTATGGCTACACCTTC. The chain links TRBV2 to TRBJ1-2, with a possible D match to TRBD1 (5 bases). This CDR3 spans 13 amino acids. With 8 bases removed from V and 4 bases from J, the gap between germline ends came to 14 bases. CDR1 is SNHLY, CDR2 FYNNEI, per germline.

CDR3 in amino acids: CASRDGRTSTDTQYF. CDR3 DNA sequence: TGTGCCAGCAGGGACGGGAGGACTAGCACAGATACGCAGTATTTT. The V and J genes are TRBV27 and TRBJ2-3; 7 nucleotides agree with TRBD2. CDR3 size: 15 residues. Germline values: CDR1 MNHEY, CDR2 SMNVEV (reference sequence). Trimming cost V 6 bases and J 0 bases; bases outside gene matches: 6.

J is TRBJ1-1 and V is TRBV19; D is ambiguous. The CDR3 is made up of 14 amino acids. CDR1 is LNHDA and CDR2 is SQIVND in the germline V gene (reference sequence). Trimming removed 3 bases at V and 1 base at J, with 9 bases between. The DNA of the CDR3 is TGTGCCAGTAGTATGATACATTCGAACACTGAAGCTTTCTTT. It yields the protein CASSMIHSNTEAFF.

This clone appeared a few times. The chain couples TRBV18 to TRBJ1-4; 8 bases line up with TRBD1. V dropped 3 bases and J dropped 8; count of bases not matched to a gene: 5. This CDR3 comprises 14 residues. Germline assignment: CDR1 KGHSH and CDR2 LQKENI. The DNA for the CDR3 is TGTGCCAGCTCACCTACAGGGGGTTGGGAAAAACTGTTTTTT. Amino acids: CASSPTGGWEKLFF.

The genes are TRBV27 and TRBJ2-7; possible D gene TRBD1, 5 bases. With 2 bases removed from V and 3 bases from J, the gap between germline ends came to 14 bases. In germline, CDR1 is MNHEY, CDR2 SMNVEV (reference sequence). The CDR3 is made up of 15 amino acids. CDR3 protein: CASSLGPLGDYEQYF. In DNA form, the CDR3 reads TGTGCCAGCAGTTTAGGTCCCTTAGGGGACTACGAGCAGTACTTC.

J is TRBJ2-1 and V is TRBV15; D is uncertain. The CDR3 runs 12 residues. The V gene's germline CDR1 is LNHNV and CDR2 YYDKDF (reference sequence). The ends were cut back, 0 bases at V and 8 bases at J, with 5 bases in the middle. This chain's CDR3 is CATSRDSHEQFF. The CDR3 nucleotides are TGTGCCACCAGCAGAGATAGCCATGAGCAGTTCTTC. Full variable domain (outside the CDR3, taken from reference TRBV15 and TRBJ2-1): DAMVIQNPRYQVTQFGKPVTLSCSQTLNHNVMYWYQQKSSQAPKLLFHYYDKDFNNEADTPDNFQSRRPNTSFCFLDIRSPGLGDTAMYLCATSRDSHEQFFGPGTRLTVL.

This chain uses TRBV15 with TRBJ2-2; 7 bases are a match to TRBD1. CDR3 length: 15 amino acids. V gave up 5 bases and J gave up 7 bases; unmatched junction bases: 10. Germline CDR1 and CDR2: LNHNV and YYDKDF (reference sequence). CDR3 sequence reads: CATSWSRGTGGELFF. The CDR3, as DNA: TGTGCCACCAGCTGGAGCAGGGGGACGGGCGGGGAGCTGTTTTTT.

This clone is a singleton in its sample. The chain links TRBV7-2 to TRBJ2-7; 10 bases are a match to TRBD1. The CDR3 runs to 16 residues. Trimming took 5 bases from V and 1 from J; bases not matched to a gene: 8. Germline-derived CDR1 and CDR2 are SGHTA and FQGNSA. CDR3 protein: CASSHRWTGGSYEQYF. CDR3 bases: TGTGCCAGCAGCCATCGGTGGACAGGGGGTTCCTACGAGCAGTACTTC.

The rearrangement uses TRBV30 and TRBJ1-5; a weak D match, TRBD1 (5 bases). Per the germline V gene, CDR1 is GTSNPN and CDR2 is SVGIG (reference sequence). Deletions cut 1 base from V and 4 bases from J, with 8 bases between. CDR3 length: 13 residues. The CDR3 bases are TGTGCCTGGAGTGGGGGGGGAAATCAGCCCCAGCATTTT. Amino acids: CAWSGGGNQPQHF.

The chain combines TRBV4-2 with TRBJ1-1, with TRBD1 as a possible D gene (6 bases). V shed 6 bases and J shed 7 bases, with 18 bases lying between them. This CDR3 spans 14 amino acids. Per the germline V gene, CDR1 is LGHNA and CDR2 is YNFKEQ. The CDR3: CASREGGAKSEAFF. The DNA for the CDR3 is TGTGCCAGCAGGGAGGGGGGGGCTAAGAGTGAAGCTTTCTTT.

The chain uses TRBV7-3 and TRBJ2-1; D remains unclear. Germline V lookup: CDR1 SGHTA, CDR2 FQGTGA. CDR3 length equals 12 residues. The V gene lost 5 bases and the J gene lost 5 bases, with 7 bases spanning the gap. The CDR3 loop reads CASSRDNNEQFF. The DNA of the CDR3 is TGTGCCAGCAGCCGTGACAACAATGAGCAGTTCTTC.

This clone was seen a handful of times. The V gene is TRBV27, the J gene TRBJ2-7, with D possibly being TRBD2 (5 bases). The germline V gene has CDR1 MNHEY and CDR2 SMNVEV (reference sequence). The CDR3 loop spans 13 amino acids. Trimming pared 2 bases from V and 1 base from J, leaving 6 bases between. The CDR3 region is CASSLRESYEQYF. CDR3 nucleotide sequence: TGTGCCAGCAGTTTAAGGGAGTCCTACGAGCAGTACTTC.